The present T cell receptor (beta chain) was sequenced within a study of blood T cell repertoires in COVID-19 (TCRdb year 2020). For the study in its entirety: Collaborator samples came from the United States, Italy and Spain and covered acute and convalescent phases of COVID-19. The prospective study material was composed of cDNA or gDNA derived from T cells, B-cell-depleted T cells, or PBMCs. Deeply sampled blood TCRbeta repertoires from subjects exposed to, actively infected with, or recovered from COVID-19 were included in the dataset. The repertoires were released in a freely available public database intended as a resource for research on the immune response to SARS-CoV-2. The samples were drawn from two sources: the first 160 participants of the ongoing ImmuneRACE study, and 1,200 or so subjects contributed by 6 global collaborators. Nearly every sample came with metadata listing a de-identified subject ID, COVID-19 status, age in years and sex. Where available, HLA class I and class II types were obtained from metadata supplied by the sample provider rather than from assay-based typing.

What the work shows at the level of the full study, not this receptor alone: The amount of clinical and demographic metadata varied by source and participant and was provided uncurated.

Concerning this clone itself: Its antigen target is currently unknown. No quality values exist for individual bases; no much larger clone is one base distant.

In the prospective study, participants were roughly 18 to 100 years old, resided in fewer than 25 geographic areas of the United States, and were enrolled through a virtual design. In the prospective study, participants were assigned to cohorts based on the clinical history participants reported in a screening survey and a study questionnaire. In the prospective study, whole blood, serum and a nasopharyngeal or oropharyngeal swab were collected from each participant by mobile phlebotomists. Over an approximately two-month period, participants in the prospective study had the option of providing additional blood draws and questionnaires. Blood samples from the prospective study were shipped frozen or at room temperature prior to DNA extraction. The immunoSEQ Assay, a bias-controlled multiplex PCR, was used to amplify TCRbeta CDR3 regions from genomic DNA. In the original analysis: Nucleated cell counts per sample were estimated from amplification of reference gene primers within the assay. Sequence reads were collapsed and filtered to measure the absolute abundance of every unique TCRbeta CDR3 rearrangement. Productive Simpson clonality was computed per sample as the square root of Simpson's diversity index over productive rearrangements. Not all clones reach the TCRdb copy of this immuneACCESS table, which keeps in-frame sequences only. Checked studies attribute under half of the gap to unresolved V genes and leave the rest unexplained. V and J calls and clone size are given by that table; D and trimming were obtained from the DNA. For this sample there are about 81,000 clones; about 89% appear just once. Roughly 1.2% of the sample is held by the ten biggest clonotypes.

Via the germline V gene (reference sequence), CDR1 is MNHEY and CDR2 SMNVEV. From cysteine to phenylalanine, the CDR3 is 16 amino acids long. CDR3 DNA only is kept here, 48 bases in frame from base 1. Compared with germline, V lacks 3 bases and J lacks 2 bases; bases without a gene match: 5. This clonotype was sampled from a woman in her fifties or sixties with acute COVID-19. Sequenced sample: PBMCs or T cells enriched from blood (not recorded which). The V and J segments used are TRBV27 and TRBJ2-7; 12 junctional bases match TRBD2. CDR3 protein: CASSFSRLAGAYEQYF. The DNA reads TGTGCCAGCAGTTTTTCGCGACTAGCGGGAGCCTACGAGCAGTACTTC.